This T cell receptor (beta chain) came from a study of blood T cell repertoires in COVID-19 (dated by TCRdb to about 2020). About the investigation overall: Collaborator samples came from the United States, Italy and Spain and covered acute and convalescent phases of COVID-19. The material from the prospective study consisted of cDNA or gDNA derived from T cells, B-cell-depleted T cells, or PBMCs. Samples were obtained from the ongoing ImmuneRACE study (first 160 participants) and from over 1,000 subjects provided by 6 global collaborators. Where HLA class I and class II types were available, the types were taken from metadata supplied by the sample provider, not from assay-based typing. A de-identified subject ID, COVID-19 status, age in years and sex were almost always included in the sample metadata. The repertoires were released in a freely available public database meant as a resource for research on the immune response to SARS-CoV-2. Subjects who had been exposed to COVID-19, were actively infected with it, or had recovered from it provided the deeply sampled blood TCRbeta repertoires that made up the dataset.

TCRbeta CDR3 regions were amplified from genomic DNA by means of the immunoSEQ Assay, a bias-controlled multiplex PCR. In the authors' own workflow: Nucleated cell counts per sample were estimated from amplification of reference gene primers within the assay. To quantify the absolute abundance of each unique TCRbeta CDR3 rearrangement, sequence reads were collapsed and filtered. Productive Simpson clonality was computed per sample as the square root of Simpson's diversity index over productive rearrangements. The source is immuneACCESS, and TCRdb retained only in-frame sequences with V and J called. Part of the clones is not carried over; for the studies checked, unresolved V genes explain less than half of this, and the remainder is unexplained. V, J and clone size reflect that table, while D and trimming were determined from the DNA. Present in this sample are roughly 30,000 clones, roughly 85% of which were seen just once. Jointly, the top ten make up 15% to 20% of the sample.

The CDR3 numbers 13 residues from cysteine through phenylalanine. The DNA shown is the 39-base CDR3, in frame from base 1. The germline V gene supplies CDR1 MNHEY and CDR2 SVGAGI. Trimming removed 7 bases from V and 3 bases from J, leaving 11 bases between the germline ends. A remark on this clone: The antigen this receptor binds is unknown. No much larger clonotype is one base removed from it; base qualities were not supplied.

Whole blood was collected in K2EDTA tubes by collaborating institutions according to the institutions' own protocols. For TCRbeta analysis, collaborator samples were shipped as frozen whole blood, as isolated PBMCs, or as DNA extracted from either sample type. Summary of the overall study and its limitations: Clinical and demographic metadata were provided uncurated, with the amount varying by source and participant.

Sample: peripheral blood. This receptor was identified in a human donor in a cohort sampled during active COVID-19. The rearranged segments are TRBV6-5 and TRBJ2-3; TRBD1 might be the D gene, on 6 matching bases. The CDR3 reads as follows: CASNYQGTDTQYF. The DNA reads TGTGCCAGCAACTACCAGGGGACAGATACGCAGTATTTT.